This T cell receptor beta chain derives from a study of blood T cell repertoires in COVID-19. Self-reported history from a screening survey and questionnaire set each donor's cohort. All exposed participants met a person with COVID-19 within 2 weeks before entering the study. Looked up from germline, CDR1 is LGHDT and CDR2 is YNNKEL (reference sequence). V was cut by 3 bases and J by 6 bases, with 14 bases left in between. The CDR3 loop spans 15 amino acids. In the authors' methods: Estimation of nucleated cell counts relied on the amplification of reference gene primers. TCRdb's copy holds only in-frame clones and misses some; the assay was immunoSEQ multiplex PCR. For V, J and clone size, that table is used; D and trimming come from the DNA. The sample has about 200,000 clones; about 88% are singletons.

The material sequenced was PBMCs or T cells enriched from blood (not recorded which). The genes are TRBV3-1 (or the pseudogene TRBV3-2) and TRBJ2-2; D call uncertain. This TCR derives from a woman younger than 45 who had been exposed to COVID-19. DNA for the CDR3: TGTGCCAGCAGCCAGGGTAGCCCCTCGGCCGGGGAGCTGTTTTTT. It specifies CASSQGSPSAGELFF.